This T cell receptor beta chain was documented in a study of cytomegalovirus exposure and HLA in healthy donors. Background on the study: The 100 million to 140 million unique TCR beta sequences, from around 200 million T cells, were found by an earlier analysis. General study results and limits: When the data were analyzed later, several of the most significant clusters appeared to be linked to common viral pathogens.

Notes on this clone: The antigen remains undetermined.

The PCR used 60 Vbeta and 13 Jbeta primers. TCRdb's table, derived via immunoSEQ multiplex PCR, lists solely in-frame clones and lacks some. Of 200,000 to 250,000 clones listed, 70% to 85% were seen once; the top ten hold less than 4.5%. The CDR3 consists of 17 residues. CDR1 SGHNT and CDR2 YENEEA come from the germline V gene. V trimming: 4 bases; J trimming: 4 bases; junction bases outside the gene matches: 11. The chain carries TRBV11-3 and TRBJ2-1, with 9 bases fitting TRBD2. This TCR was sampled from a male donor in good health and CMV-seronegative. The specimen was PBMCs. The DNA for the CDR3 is TGTGCCAGCAGCTCCCAGCCCGCGGGAGGGGGATACAATGAGCAGTTCTTC. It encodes CASSSQPAGGGYNEQFF.